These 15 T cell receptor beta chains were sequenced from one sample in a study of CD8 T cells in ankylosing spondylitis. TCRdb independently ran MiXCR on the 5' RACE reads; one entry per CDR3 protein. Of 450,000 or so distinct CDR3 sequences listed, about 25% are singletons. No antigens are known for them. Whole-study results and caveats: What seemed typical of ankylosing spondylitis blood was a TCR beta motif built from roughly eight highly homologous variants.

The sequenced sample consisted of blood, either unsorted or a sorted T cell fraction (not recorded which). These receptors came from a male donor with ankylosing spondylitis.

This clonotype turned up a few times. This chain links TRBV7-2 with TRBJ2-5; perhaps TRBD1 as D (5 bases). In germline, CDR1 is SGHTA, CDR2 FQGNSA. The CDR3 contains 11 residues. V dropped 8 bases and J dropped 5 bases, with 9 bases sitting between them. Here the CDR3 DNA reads TGTGCCAGCTCAGGGTTCGAGACCCAGTACTTC. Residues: CASSGFETQYF.

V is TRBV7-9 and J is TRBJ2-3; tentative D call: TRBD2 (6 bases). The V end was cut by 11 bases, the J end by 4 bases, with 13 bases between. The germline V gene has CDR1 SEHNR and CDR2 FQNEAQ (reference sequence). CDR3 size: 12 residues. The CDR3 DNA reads TGTGCCTGTCCGCGGGAATCAGATACGCAGTATTTT. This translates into CACPRESDTQYF.

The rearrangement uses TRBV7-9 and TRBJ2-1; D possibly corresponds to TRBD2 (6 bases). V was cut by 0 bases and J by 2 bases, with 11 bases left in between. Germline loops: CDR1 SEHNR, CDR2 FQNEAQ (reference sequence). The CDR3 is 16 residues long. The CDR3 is CASSLAPGLAYNEQFF. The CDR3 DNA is TGTGCCAGCAGCTTAGCCCCGGGACTGGCCTACAATGAGCAGTTCTTC. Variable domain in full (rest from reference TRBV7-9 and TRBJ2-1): DTGVSQNPRHKITKRGQNVTFRCDPISEHNRLYWYRQTLGQGPEFLTYFQNEAQLEKSRLLSDRFSAERPKGSFSTLEIQRTEQGDSAMYLCASSLAPGLAYNEQFFGPGTRLTVL.

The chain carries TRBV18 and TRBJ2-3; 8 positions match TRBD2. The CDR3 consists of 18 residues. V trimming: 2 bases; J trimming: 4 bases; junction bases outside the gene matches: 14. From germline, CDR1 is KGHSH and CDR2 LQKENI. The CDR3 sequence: CASSPAQRESNWADTQYF. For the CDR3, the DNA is TGTGCCAGCTCACCAGCACAGCGGGAGAGTAACTGGGCAGATACGCAGTATTTT.

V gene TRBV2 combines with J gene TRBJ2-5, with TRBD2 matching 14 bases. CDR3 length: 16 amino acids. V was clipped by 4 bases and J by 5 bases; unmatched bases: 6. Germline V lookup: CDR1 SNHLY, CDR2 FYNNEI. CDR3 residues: CASSAGTSGSSETQYF. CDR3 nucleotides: TGTGCCAGCAGTGCCGGGACTAGCGGGAGTAGCGAGACCCAGTACTTC.

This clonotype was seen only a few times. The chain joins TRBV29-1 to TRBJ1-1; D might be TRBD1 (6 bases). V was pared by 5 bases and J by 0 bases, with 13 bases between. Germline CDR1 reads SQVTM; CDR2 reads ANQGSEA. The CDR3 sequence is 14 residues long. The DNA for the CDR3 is TGCAGCGTTCCTAGGGGGACGGTGAACACTGAAGCTTTCTTT. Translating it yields CSVPRGTVNTEAFF.

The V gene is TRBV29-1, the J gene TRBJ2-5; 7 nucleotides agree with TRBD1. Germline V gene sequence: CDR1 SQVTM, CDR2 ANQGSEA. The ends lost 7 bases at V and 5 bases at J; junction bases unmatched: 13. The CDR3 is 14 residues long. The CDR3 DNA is TGCAGCGCGGCTGGGACAGCTTCGACGGAGACCCAGTACTTC. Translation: CSAAGTASTETQYF.

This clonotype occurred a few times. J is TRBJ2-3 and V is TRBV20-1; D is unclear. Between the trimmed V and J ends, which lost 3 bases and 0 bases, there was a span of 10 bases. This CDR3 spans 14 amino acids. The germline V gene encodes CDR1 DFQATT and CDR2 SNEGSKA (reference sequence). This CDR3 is CSARQIPSTDTQYF. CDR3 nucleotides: TGCAGTGCTAGGCAGATCCCGAGCACAGATACGCAGTATTTT.

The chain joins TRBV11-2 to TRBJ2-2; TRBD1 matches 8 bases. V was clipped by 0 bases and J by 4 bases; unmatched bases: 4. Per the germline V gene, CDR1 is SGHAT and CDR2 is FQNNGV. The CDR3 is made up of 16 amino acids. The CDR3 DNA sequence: TGTGCCAGCAGCTTAGATTCAGGGGGCTTCACCGGGGAGCTGTTTTTT. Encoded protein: CASSLDSGGFTGELFF.

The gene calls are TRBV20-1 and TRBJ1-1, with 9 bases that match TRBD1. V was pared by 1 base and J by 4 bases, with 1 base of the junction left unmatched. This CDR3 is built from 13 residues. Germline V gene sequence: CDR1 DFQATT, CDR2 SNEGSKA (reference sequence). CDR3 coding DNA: TGCAGTGCTAGAGCGGGACAGGGCACTGAAGCTTTCTTT. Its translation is CSARAGQGTEAFF.

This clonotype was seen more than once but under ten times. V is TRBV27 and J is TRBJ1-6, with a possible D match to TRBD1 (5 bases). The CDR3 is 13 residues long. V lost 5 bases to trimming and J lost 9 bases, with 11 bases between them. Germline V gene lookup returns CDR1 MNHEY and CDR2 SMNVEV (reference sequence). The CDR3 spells CASSRGAGSPLHF. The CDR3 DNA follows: TGTGCCAGCAGTAGAGGGGCTGGTTCACCCCTCCACTTT.

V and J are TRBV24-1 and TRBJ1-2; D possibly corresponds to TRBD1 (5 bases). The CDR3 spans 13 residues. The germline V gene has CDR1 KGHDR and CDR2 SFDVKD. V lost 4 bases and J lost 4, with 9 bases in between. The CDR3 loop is CATSEAGLYGYTF. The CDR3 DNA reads TGTGCCACCAGTGAAGCAGGGCTCTATGGCTACACCTTC.

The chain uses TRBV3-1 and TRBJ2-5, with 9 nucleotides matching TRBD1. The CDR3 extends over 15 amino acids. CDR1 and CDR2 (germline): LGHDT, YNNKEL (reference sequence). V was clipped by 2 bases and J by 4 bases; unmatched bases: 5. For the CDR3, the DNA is TGTGCCAGCAGCCAAATCACAGGGGGCAGAGAGACCCAGTACTTC. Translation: CASSQITGGRETQYF.

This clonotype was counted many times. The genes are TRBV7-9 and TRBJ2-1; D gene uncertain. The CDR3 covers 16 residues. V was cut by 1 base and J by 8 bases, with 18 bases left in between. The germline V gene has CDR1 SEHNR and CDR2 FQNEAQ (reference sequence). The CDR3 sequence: CASSLGRTRLGDEQFF. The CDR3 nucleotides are TGTGCCAGCAGCTTAGGGCGGACCCGATTAGGCGATGAGCAGTTCTTC.

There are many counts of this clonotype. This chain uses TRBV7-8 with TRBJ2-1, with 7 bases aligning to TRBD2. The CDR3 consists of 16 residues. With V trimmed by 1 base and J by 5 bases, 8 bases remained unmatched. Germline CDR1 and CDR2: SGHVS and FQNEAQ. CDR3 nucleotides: TGTGCCAGCAGCTTAGTTGCGGGAGTGGAACACAATGAGCAGTTCTTC. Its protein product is CASSLVAGVEHNEQFF.